This T cell receptor beta chain was recovered during a study of spatial heterogeneity in lung cancer. Study outcomes and limitations: Mutation counts in tumors were tracked by counts of expanded intratumoral alpha and beta TCRs. Nonsynonymous mutations, ubiquitous and regional, were tracked respectively by counts of ubiquitous and regional expanded TCRs.

The CDR3 totals 15 residues. Germline V gene data show CDR1 as SGHRS and CDR2 as YFSETQ. The V end was cut by 0 bases, the J end by 4 bases, with 12 bases between. In its sample, this clonotype is medium-sized (0.01 to 0.1%). Its matching antigen is unknown. Each TCR cDNA molecule bore a unique molecular identifier. Each CDR3 protein is one row after TCRdb ran MiXCR on the 5' RACE reads. The data show 3,500 to 4,000 distinct CDR3 sequences, with around a tenth seen just once and around 16% held by the top ten. Time point reported: sample taken at primary tumor resection. 55 to 80 TRACERx patients with early, untreated non-small cell lung cancer donated samples. Sequencing covered unsorted whole RNA taken from tumor, nontumor lung or frozen PBMC.

The receptor's source is a female donor with early-stage non-small cell lung cancer. This sequence joins TRBV5-1 and TRBJ2-3, with D tentatively TRBD1 (5 bases). Sequenced here: lung tumor tissue, sampled at surgery. The CDR3 DNA reads TGCGCCAGCAGCTTGGAGGCCAGGGTAGCAGATACGCAGTATTTT. This gives the protein CASSLEARVADTQYF.